One and the same sample provided the 18 T cell receptor beta chains below, sequenced in a study of blood T cell repertoires in COVID-19. TCRdb's copy holds only in-frame clones and misses some; the assay was immunoSEQ multiplex PCR. Of about 91,000 clones listed, 88% are singletons. The sequencing sample was made of peripheral blood. All receptors come from an elderly woman with active COVID-19.

J is TRBJ2-1 and V is TRBV27; no reliable D call. Germline assignment: CDR1 MNHEY and CDR2 SMNVEV (reference sequence). V was shortened by 2 bases and J by 5 bases, with 7 bases between the two germline ends. The CDR3 has 13 amino acids. Here the CDR3 DNA reads TGTGCCAGCAGTTTAGTCCTTGACAATGAGCAGTTCTTC. Its protein product is CASSLVLDNEQFF.

The rearrangement joins TRBV6-5 to TRBJ2-1, with D maybe TRBD1 (6 bases). Germline CDR1 is MNHEY and CDR2 is SVGAGI. Trimming stripped 6 bases from V and 10 bases from J, with 10 bases between. The CDR3 consists of 11 residues. The CDR3 spells CASSRGQEQFF. The CDR3 DNA reads as TGTGCCAGCAGCCGAGGACAGGAGCAGTTCTTC.

The rearrangement joins TRBV5-1 to TRBJ1-1, with 8 bases lining up with TRBD1. The J segment lost 1 base and the V segment lost 4 bases, leaving 12 bases of the junction unmatched. The germline V gene has CDR1 SGHRS and CDR2 YFSETQ. The CDR3 covers 17 residues. CDR3 residues: CASSPPGTGLKNTEAFF. CDR3 coding DNA: TGCGCCAGCAGCCCCCCGGGGACAGGACTTAAGAACACTGAAGCTTTCTTT.

The V gene is TRBV30, the J gene TRBJ2-7; 9 bases align to TRBD2. V dropped 0 bases and J dropped 5; count of bases not matched to a gene: 2. The CDR3 is 13 residues long. Germline V gives CDR1 GTSNPN, CDR2 SVGIG (reference sequence). The CDR3 nucleotides are TGTGCCTGGAGTGTAATAGCGGGAGACGAGCAGTACTTC. Translating gives CAWSVIAGDEQYF. The whole variable domain, remainder taken from reference TRBV30 and TRBJ2-7, is SQTIHQWPATLVQPVGSPLSLECTVEGTSNPNLYWYRQAAGRGLQLLFYSVGIGQISSEVPQNLSASRPQDRQFILSSKKLLLSDSGFYLCAWSVIAGDEQYFGPGTRLTVT.

This clone has a handful of counts. The chain joins TRBV4-2 to TRBJ2-7; 9 bases fit TRBD2. Germline CDR1 and CDR2: LGHNA and YNFKEQ. This CDR3 spans 15 amino acids. Trimming at V came to 2 bases and at J to 4 bases, leaving 6 bases not matched to a gene. CDR3: CASSQNSGSLYEQYF. DNA for the CDR3: TGTGCCAGCAGCCAAAATAGCGGGAGTTTATACGAGCAGTACTTC.

The rearrangement joins TRBV2 to TRBJ1-4; D gene unclear. CDR3 size: 15 residues. V was shortened by 5 bases and J by 8 bases, with 18 bases between the two germline ends. Germline CDR1 SNHLY, CDR2 FYNNEI. The CDR3 protein is CASSPDLGGPEKLFF. The CDR3 nucleotides read TGTGCCAGCAGTCCGGATTTAGGCGGGCCGGAAAAACTGTTTTTT. Together with reference TRBV2 and TRBJ1-4, the CDR3 gives the full variable domain: EPEVTQTPSHQVTQMGQEVILRCVPISNHLYFYWYRQILGQKVEFLVSFYNNEISEKSEIFDDQFSVERPDGSNFTLKIRSTKLEDSAMYFCASSPDLGGPEKLFFGSGTQLSVL.

This chain links TRBV7-2 with TRBJ2-3, with TRBD1 identical over 12 bases. V dropped 5 bases and J dropped 4; count of bases not matched to a gene: 7. The CDR3 covers 16 residues. Germline lookup yields CDR1 SGHTA and CDR2 FQGNSA. CDR3 in DNA: TGTGCCAGCAGCCCCCAGGGACAGGGGGCATCAGATACGCAGTATTTT. This codes for CASSPQGQGASDTQYF.

V and J are TRBV5-1 and TRBJ2-7; the match to TRBD2 covers 9 bases. CDR3 length equals 15 residues. The germline V gene has CDR1 SGHRS and CDR2 YFSETQ. V lost 5 bases to trimming and J lost 3 bases; unmatched junction nucleotides: 9. The CDR3 protein is CASSVETSGFYEQYF. CDR3 nucleotides: TGCGCCAGCAGTGTGGAGACTAGCGGTTTCTACGAGCAGTACTTC.

The chain links TRBV15 to TRBJ2-5; 11 nucleotides line up with TRBD2. Trimming cost V 3 bases and J 3 bases; bases outside gene matches: 3. There are 15 residues in the CDR3. CDR1 and CDR2 from the germline V gene are LNHNV and YYDKDF (reference sequence). For the CDR3, the DNA is TGTGCCACCAGCAGCGGGACTAGCGGAGAAGAGACCCAGTACTTC. Amino acid sequence: CATSSGTSGEETQYF.

This chain joins TRBV18 and TRBJ2-5; D is possibly TRBD2 (5 bases). Trimming cost V 5 bases and J 12 bases, with 19 bases left between them. Germline-derived CDR1 and CDR2 are KGHSH and LQKENI. This CDR3 has 13 amino acids. CDR3 region: CASSTQSTRGEYF. The CDR3 bases are TGTGCCAGCTCAACTCAATCAACTAGAGGAGAGTACTTC.

The V gene is TRBV11-1, the J gene TRBJ2-5, with a possible D match to TRBD1 (6 bases). CDR1 and CDR2 from the germline V gene are SGHAT and FQDESV (reference sequence). V was trimmed by 3 bases and J by 5 bases, leaving 10 bases between them. This CDR3 has 13 amino acids. Here the CDR3 reads CASSFWTDETQYF. DNA of the CDR3: TGTGCCAGCAGCTTTTGGACAGACGAGACCCAGTACTTC.

V is TRBV28 and J is TRBJ1-2, with 8 nucleotides matching TRBD1. After removal of 2 bases from V and 7 bases from J, the junction contained 9 bases not matched to a gene. This CDR3 has 15 amino acids. Germline values: CDR1 MDHEN, CDR2 SYDVKM. CDR3 sequence (DNA): TGTGCCAGCAGTTTAACCCTCAGGGGGCAGGGTGGCTACACCTTC. It codes for CASSLTLRGQGGYTF.

V is TRBV28 and J is TRBJ2-7, with TRBD1 matching over 7 bases. The V gene's germline CDR1 is MDHEN and CDR2 SYDVKM. V shed 8 bases, J shed 4 bases, and the junction held 11 bases outside the gene matches. The CDR3 is 14 amino acids. The CDR3 spells CASGYSTGIYEQYF. The CDR3 nucleotides read TGTGCCAGCGGCTACTCGACAGGGATATACGAGCAGTACTTC.

The J gene is TRBJ1-2, the V gene TRBV24-1; 8 bases fit TRBD1. Germline CDR1 is KGHDR and CDR2 is SFDVKD. After removal of 3 bases from V and 0 bases from J, the junction contained 8 bases not matched to a gene. The CDR3 spans 17 residues. The CDR3 region is CATSDTRTGQANYGYTF. The DNA of the CDR3 is TGTGCCACCAGTGATACACGGACAGGGCAAGCTAACTATGGCTACACCTTC.

The rearrangement links TRBV27 to TRBJ1-4, with D perhaps matching TRBD1 (5 bases). Germline CDR1 reads MNHEY; CDR2 reads SMNVEV (reference sequence). This CDR3 is built from 15 residues. The germline V and J ends were trimmed by 5 bases and 5 bases, with 15 bases remaining between them. CDR3 loop: CASSRQLRMNEKLFF. CDR3 sequence (DNA): TGTGCCAGCAGTCGACAGTTGAGAATGAATGAAAAACTGTTTTTT.

This clone has just a few counts. The rearrangement joins TRBV28 to TRBJ1-4; TRBD1 aligns across 10 bases. The CDR3 has 14 residues. Germline V gives CDR1 MDHEN, CDR2 SYDVKM. V gave up 4 bases and J gave up 7 bases; unmatched junction bases: 3. CDR3 in amino acids: CASSSGQGTEKLFF. The CDR3 nucleotides are TGTGCCAGCAGTTCGGGACAGGGGACTGAAAAACTGTTTTTT.

The CDR3 is CASSLGQFNTGELFF. CDR3 DNA: TGTGCCAGCAGCTTAGGGCAGTTCAACACCGGGGAGCTGTTTTTT. V and J are TRBV7-2 and TRBJ2-2, with unresolved D. Germline CDR1 is SGHTA and CDR2 is FQGNSA. V lost 1 base to trimming and J lost 2 bases, with 8 bases between them. The CDR3 runs to 15 residues.

The chain employs TRBV3-1 (or the pseudogene TRBV3-2) and TRBJ2-5, with 7 bases matching TRBD2. This CDR3 comprises 17 residues. V lost 2 bases and J lost 4; bases outside the gene matches: 13. The germline V gene has CDR1 LGHDT and CDR2 YNNKEL (reference sequence). The CDR3 reads CASSQRGSGRGVETQYF. In nucleotides, the CDR3 is TGTGCCAGCAGCCAACGGGGGAGCGGCCGGGGGGTAGAGACCCAGTACTTC.